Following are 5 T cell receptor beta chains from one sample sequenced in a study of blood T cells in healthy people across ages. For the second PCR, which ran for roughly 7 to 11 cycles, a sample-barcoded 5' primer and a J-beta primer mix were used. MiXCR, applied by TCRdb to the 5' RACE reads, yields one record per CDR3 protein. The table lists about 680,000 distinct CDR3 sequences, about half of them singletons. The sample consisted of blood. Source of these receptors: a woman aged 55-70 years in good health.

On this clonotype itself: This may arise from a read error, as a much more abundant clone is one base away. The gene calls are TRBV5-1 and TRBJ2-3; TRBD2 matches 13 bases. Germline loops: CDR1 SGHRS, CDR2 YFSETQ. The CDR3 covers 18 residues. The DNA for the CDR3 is TGCGTCAGCAGCTTTACTCCCGGGACTAGCGGGACGACAGATACGCAGTATTTT. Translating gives CVSSFTPGTSGTTDTQYF.

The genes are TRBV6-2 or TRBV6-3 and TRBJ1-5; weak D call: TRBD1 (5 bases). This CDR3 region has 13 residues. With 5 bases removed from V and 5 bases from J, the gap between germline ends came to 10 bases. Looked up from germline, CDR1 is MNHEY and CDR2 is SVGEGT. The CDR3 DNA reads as TGTGCCAGCAGTGAGGAGGGGTATCAGCCCCAGCATTTT. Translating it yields CASSEEGYQPQHF.

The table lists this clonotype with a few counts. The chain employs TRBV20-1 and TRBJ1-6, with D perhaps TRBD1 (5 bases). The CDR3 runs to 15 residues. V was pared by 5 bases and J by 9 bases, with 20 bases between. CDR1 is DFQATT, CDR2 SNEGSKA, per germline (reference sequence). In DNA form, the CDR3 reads TGCAGTGCTCCCTTCCAGGCAGGGCGAAGTTCACCCCTCCACTTT. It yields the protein CSAPFQAGRSSPLHF.

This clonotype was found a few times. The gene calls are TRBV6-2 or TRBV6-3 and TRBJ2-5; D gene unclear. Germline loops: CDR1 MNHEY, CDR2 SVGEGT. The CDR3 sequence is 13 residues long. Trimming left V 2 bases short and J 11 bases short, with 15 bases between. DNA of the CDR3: TGTGCCAGCAGTTACCTAAGCAACAATGAGCAGTACTTC. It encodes CASSYLSNNEQYF.

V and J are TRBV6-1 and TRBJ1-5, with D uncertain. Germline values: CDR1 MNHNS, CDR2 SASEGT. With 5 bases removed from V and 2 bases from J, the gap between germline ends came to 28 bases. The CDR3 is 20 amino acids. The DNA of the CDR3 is TGTGCCAGCAGTATTACCGCGGTGGGTCCATCTGGGCTTGGCAATCAGCCCCAGCATTTT. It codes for CASSITAVGPSGLGNQPQHF.